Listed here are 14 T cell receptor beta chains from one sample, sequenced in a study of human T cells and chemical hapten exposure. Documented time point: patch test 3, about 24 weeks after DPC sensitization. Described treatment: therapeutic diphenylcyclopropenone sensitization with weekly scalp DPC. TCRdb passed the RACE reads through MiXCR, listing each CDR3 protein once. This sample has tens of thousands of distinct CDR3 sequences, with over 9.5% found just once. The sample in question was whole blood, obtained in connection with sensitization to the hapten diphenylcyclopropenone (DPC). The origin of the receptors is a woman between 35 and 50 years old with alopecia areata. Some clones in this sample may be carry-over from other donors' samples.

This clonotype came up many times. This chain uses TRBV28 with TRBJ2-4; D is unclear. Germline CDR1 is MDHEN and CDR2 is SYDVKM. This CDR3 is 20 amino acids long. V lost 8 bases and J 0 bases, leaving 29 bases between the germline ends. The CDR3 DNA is TGTGCCAGCCCTGAGAGTTGGTCGGTGAAGGATAGACTAGCCAAAAACATTCAGTACTTC. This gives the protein CASPESWSVKDRLAKNIQYF.

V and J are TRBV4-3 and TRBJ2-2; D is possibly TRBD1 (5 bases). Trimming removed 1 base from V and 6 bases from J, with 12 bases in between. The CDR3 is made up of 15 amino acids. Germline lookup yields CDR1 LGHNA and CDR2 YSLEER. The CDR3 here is CASSQVSQVAGELFF. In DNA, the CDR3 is TGCGCCAGCAGCCAAGTTTCACAGGTCGCCGGGGAGCTGTTTTTT.

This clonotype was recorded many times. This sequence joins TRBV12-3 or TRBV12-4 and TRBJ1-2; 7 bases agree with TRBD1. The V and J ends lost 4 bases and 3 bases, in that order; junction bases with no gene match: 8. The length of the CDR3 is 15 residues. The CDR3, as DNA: TGTGCCAGCAGTTCCGGGACAGTTACGGACTATGGCTACACCTTC. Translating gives CASSSGTVTDYGYTF.

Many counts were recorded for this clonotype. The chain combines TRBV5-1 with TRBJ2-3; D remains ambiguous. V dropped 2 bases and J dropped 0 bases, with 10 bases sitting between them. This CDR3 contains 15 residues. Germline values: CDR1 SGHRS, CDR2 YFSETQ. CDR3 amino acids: CASSFRSSSTDTQYF. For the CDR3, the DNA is TGCGCCAGCAGCTTTAGGTCCTCTAGCACAGATACGCAGTATTTT. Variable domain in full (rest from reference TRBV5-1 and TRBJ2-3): KAGVTQTPRYLIKTRGQQVTLSCSPISGHRSVSWYQQTPGQGLQFLFEYFSETQRNKGNFPGRFSGRQFSNSRSEMNVSTLELGDSALYLCASSFRSSSTDTQYFGPGTRLTVL.

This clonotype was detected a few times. The CDR3, as DNA: TGTGCCAGCAGCTTAGCGGGAAAGAACACTGAAGCTTTCTTT. Amino acids: CASSLAGKNTEAFF. The chain recombines TRBV7-9 with TRBJ1-1, with D unclear. Germline V CDR1 and CDR2: SEHNR, FQNEAQ (reference sequence). The CDR3 loop spans 14 amino acids. V lost 0 bases and J 1 base, leaving 6 bases between the germline ends.

The CDR3 loop reads CASSGDRTSQETQYF. The CDR3 DNA reads TGTGCCAGCAGTGGGGACAGGACCTCCCAAGAGACCCAGTACTTC. V usage is TRBV12-3 or TRBV12-4 and J usage is TRBJ2-5; 8 nucleotides align to TRBD1. Trimming took 5 bases from V and 1 from J; bases not matched to a gene: 6. The CDR3 covers 15 residues.

CDR3 DNA: TGCGCCAGCAGACCCATGGAAGGAAACACCATATATTTT. It translates to CASRPMEGNTIYF. This chain links TRBV5-1 with TRBJ1-3; D is unclear. V lost 5 bases and J 4 bases, leaving 10 bases between the germline ends. Per the germline V gene, CDR1 is SGHRS and CDR2 is YFSETQ. The length of the CDR3 is 13 residues.

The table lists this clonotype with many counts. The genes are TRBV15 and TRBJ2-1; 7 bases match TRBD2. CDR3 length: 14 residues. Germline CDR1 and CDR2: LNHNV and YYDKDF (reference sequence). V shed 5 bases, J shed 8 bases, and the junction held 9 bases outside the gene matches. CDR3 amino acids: CATSGRLAVDEQFF. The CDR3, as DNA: TGTGCCACCAGCGGCCGACTAGCTGTGGATGAGCAGTTCTTC.

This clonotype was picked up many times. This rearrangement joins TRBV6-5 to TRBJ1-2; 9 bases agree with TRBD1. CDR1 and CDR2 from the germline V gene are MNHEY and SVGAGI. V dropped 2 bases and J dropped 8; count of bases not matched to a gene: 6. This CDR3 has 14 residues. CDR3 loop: CASSYRGQGRGYTF. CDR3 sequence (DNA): TGTGCCAGCAGTTACCGGGGACAGGGAAGGGGCTACACCTTC.

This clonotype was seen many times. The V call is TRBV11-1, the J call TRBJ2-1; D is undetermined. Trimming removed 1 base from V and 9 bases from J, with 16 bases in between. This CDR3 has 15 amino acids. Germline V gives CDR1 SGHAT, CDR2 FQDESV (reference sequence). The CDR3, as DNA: TGTGCCAGCAGCTTAGACGGTGACACCCGGTCTGAGCAGTTCTTC. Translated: CASSLDGDTRSEQFF.

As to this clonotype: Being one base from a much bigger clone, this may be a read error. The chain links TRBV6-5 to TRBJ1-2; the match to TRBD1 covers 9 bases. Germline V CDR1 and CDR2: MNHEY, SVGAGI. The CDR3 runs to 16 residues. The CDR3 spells CASSPISGTGSYGYAF. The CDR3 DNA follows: TGTGCCAGCAGTCCGATTTCCGGGACAGGGAGCTATGGCTACGCCTTC.

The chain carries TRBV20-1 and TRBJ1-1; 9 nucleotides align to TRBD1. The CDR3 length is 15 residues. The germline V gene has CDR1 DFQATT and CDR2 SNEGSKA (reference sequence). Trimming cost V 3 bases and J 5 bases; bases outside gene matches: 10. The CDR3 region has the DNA TGCAGTGCTAGTTCCCCGGACAGGGGTACGACTGAAGCTTTCTTT. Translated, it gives CSASSPDRGTTEAFF.

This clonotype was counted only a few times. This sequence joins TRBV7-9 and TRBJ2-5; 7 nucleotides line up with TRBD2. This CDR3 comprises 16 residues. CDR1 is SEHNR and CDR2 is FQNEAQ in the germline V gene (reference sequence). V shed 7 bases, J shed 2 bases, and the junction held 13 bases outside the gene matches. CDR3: CASTPRVAGRQETQYF. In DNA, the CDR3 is TGTGCCAGCACCCCCCGGGTTGCCGGGAGGCAAGAGACCCAGTACTTC.

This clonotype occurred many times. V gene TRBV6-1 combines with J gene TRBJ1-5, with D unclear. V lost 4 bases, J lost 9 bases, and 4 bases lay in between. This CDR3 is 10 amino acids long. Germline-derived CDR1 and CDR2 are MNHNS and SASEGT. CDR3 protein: CASSARPQHF. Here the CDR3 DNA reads TGTGCCAGCAGTGCCCGGCCCCAGCATTTT.